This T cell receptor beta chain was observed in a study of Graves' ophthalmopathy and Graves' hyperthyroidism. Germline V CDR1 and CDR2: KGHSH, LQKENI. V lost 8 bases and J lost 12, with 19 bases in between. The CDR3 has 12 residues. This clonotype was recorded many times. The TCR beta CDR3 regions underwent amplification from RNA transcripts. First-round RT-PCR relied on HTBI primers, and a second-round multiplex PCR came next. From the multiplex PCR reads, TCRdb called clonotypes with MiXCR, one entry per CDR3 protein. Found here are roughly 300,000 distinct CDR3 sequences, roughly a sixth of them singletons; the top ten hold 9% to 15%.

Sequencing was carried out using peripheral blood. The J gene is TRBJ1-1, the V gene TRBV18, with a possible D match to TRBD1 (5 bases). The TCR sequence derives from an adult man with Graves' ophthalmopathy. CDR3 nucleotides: TGTGCCAGCGACAAAGGGGACCTTAGAACTTTCTTT. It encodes CASDKGDLRTFF.